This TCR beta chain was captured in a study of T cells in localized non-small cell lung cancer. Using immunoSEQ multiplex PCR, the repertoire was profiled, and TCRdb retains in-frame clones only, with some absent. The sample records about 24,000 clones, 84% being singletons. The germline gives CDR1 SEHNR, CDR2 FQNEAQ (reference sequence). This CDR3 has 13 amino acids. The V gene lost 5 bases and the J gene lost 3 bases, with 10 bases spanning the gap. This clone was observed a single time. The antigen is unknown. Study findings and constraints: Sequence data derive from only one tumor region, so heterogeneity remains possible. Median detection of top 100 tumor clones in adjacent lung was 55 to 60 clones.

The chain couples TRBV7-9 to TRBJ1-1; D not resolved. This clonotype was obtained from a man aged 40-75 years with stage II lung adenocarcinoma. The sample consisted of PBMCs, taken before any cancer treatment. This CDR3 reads CASSRRSDTEAFF. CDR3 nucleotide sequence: TGTGCCAGCAGCCGACGTTCGGACACTGAAGCTTTCTTT.